These 24 T cell receptor beta chains share one sample of origin, sequenced in a study of long-term antiretroviral therapy in people with HIV. At the survey level, the v3.0 immunoSEQ assay was run. Assay: immunoSEQ multiplex PCR; the TCRdb copy retains only in-frame clones and omits some. The sample holds under 45,000 clones, roughly four fifths seen once. Source: unsorted PBMCs, taken 1 year after starting antiretroviral therapy. These receptors were taken from a man between 18 and 35 years old with HIV.

The chain is built from TRBV9 and TRBJ2-2; possible D gene TRBD1, 6 bases. Germline CDR1 and CDR2: SGDLS and YYNGEE. V gave up 0 bases and J gave up 4 bases, with 13 bases separating them. The CDR3 runs to 16 residues. The CDR3 sequence is CASSVVQGEGTGELFF. The CDR3 DNA sequence: TGTGCCAGCAGCGTAGTACAGGGAGAGGGCACCGGGGAGCTGTTTTTT. The full variable domain, completed using reference TRBV9 and TRBJ2-2, is DSGVTQTPKHLITATGQRVTLRCSPRSGDLSVYWYQQSLDQGLQFLIQYYNGEERAKGNILERFSAQQFPDLHSELNLSSLELGDSALYFCASSVVQGEGTGELFFGEGSRLTVL.

The chain carries TRBV9 and TRBJ2-2, with 7 bases identical to TRBD2. The CDR3 extends over 14 amino acids. CDR1 and CDR2 (germline): SGDLS, YYNGEE. With 0 bases clipped from V and 7 bases from J, the junction kept 3 bases outside the gene matches. This CDR3 reads CASSVVQRDGELFF. The CDR3 DNA reads as TGTGCCAGCAGCGTAGTCCAGCGGGACGGGGAGCTGTTTTTT.

The chain employs TRBV6-1 and TRBJ2-1; D gene ambiguous. The CDR3 runs 11 residues. Germline V gene data show CDR1 as MNHNS and CDR2 as SASEGT. V lost 6 bases and J lost 3, with 3 bases in between. The CDR3 region is CASRDYNEQFF. CDR3 sequence (DNA): TGTGCCAGCAGAGACTACAATGAGCAGTTCTTC.

The gene calls are TRBV2 and TRBJ2-7; possible D gene TRBD1, 5 bases. V was clipped by 7 bases and J by 1 base, with 8 bases between them. Germline lookup yields CDR1 SNHLY and CDR2 FYNNEI. This CDR3 is built from 12 residues. The CDR3 DNA sequence: TGTGCCAGCACTACAGGATCCTACGAGCAGTACTTC. This encodes CASTTGSYEQYF.

The genes are TRBV6-5 and TRBJ2-7; 7 bases are shared with TRBD1. Losses at the gene ends were 0 bases for V and 6 bases for J; bases not matched to a gene: 2. The CDR3 contains 13 residues. CDR1 and CDR2 from the germline V gene are MNHEY and SVGAGI. The CDR3 here is CASSYSTGVEQYF. In nucleotides, the CDR3 is TGTGCCAGCAGTTACTCCACAGGGGTCGAGCAGTACTTC.

DNA of the CDR3: TGCGCCAGCCCTCCGACTTTGAACACTGAAGCTTTCTTT. Its translation is CASPPTLNTEAFF. V is TRBV10-1 and J is TRBJ1-1; D gene unclear. V was shortened by 8 bases and J by 0 bases, with 10 bases between the two germline ends. CDR1 WNHNN and CDR2 SYGVQD come from the germline V gene (reference sequence). There are 13 residues in the CDR3.

The rearrangement joins TRBV9 to TRBJ1-3; possible D gene TRBD1, 5 bases. The CDR3 is 13 residues long. Germline-derived CDR1 and CDR2 are SGDLS and YYNGEE. Between the trimmed V and J ends, which lost 4 bases and 2 bases, there was a span of 7 bases. CDR3 sequence reads: CASSPDTGNTIYF. CDR3 nucleotides: TGTGCCAGCAGCCCGGACACTGGAAACACCATATATTTT.

The chain carries TRBV5-8 and TRBJ2-5; 7 bases line up with TRBD1. CDR3 length equals 12 residues. V lost 5 bases and J lost 5; bases outside the gene matches: 3. Per germline, CDR1 SGHTS and CDR2 YDEGEE. This CDR3 is CASRQGRETQYF. CDR3 nucleotide sequence: TGTGCCAGCAGACAGGGGCGGGAGACCCAGTACTTC.

The rearrangement joins TRBV4-3 to TRBJ2-3; TRBD2 aligns across 9 bases. This CDR3 has 16 residues. J gave up 6 bases and V 2 bases, and 9 bases lay outside the gene matches. Germline V gene sequence: CDR1 LGHNA, CDR2 YSLEER. The CDR3 DNA reads as TGCGCCAGCAGCCAATTAGAGACTAGCGGCATCGATACGCAGTATTTT. It yields the protein CASSQLETSGIDTQYF.

The genes are TRBV20-1 and TRBJ2-7; no firm D call. V lost 6 bases to trimming and J lost 4 bases, with 10 bases between them. The CDR3 length is 11 residues. The V gene's germline CDR1 is DFQATT and CDR2 SNEGSKA (reference sequence). In nucleotides, the CDR3 is TGCAGTGCGTTCGTAATTTACGAGCAGTACTTC. Translated: CSAFVIYEQYF.

V usage is TRBV5-1 and J usage is TRBJ1-1; tentatively, D is TRBD1 (6 bases). Germline loops: CDR1 SGHRS, CDR2 YFSETQ. Trimming pared 6 bases from V and 3 bases from J, leaving 15 bases between. The CDR3 runs 14 residues. This chain's CDR3 is CASIQDQGYTEAFF. CDR3 coding DNA: TGCGCCAGCATTCAGGATCAGGGGTACACTGAAGCTTTCTTT.

This clone appeared once. The J gene is TRBJ2-2, the V gene TRBV11-2, with D tentatively TRBD1 (5 bases). The ends were cut back, 1 base at V and 8 bases at J, with 17 bases in the middle. The CDR3 runs to 16 residues. Germline V gene data show CDR1 as SGHAT and CDR2 as FQNNGV. The DNA for the CDR3 is TGTGCCAGCAGCTTAGCGGCAGGGTGGCGGCCTGGGGAGCTGTTTTTT. It codes for CASSLAAGWRPGELFF.

This clone was found once. The chain combines TRBV9 with TRBJ1-1; D unclear. Germline CDR1 SGDLS, CDR2 YYNGEE. The CDR3 has 13 amino acids. Trimming removed 0 bases at V and 3 bases at J, with 6 bases between. The DNA for the CDR3 is TGTGCCAGCAGCGTAGTAGTCGACACTGAAGCTTTCTTT. Translated: CASSVVVDTEAFF.

V and J are TRBV5-4 and TRBJ2-2, with D perhaps being TRBD1 or TRBD2 (5 bases each). The CDR3 is made up of 16 amino acids. Germline V gives CDR1 SGHNT, CDR2 YYREEE (reference sequence). Trimming took off 1 base at V and 4 bases at J, with 14 bases between the two ends. In DNA form, the CDR3 reads TGTGCCAGCAGCTTGATGTGGGGGTCGGCCACCGGGGAGCTGTTTTTT. It specifies CASSLMWGSATGELFF. Using reference TRBV5-4 and TRBJ2-2 for the parts outside the CDR3, the full variable domain is ETGVTQSPTHLIKTRGQQVTLRCSSQSGHNTVSWYQQALGQGPQFIFQYYREEENGRGNFPPRFSGLQFPNYSSELNVNALELDDSALYLCASSLMWGSATGELFFGEGSRLTVL.

The J gene is TRBJ2-3, the V gene TRBV10-3, with 10 positions matching TRBD2. V shed 6 bases and J 0 bases; nucleotides not matched to a gene: 18. The CDR3 covers 20 residues. The V gene's germline CDR1 is ENHRY and CDR2 SYGVKD. The CDR3 loop is CAISPGEAGGPPTSTDTQYF. The CDR3 nucleotides are TGTGCCATCAGCCCCGGGGAAGCGGGGGGGCCGCCTACTAGCACAGATACGCAGTATTTT.

The V and J genes are TRBV28 and TRBJ2-2, with D maybe TRBD2 (7 bases). The CDR3 sequence is 15 residues long. V was pared by 3 bases and J by 5 bases, with 13 bases between. CDR1 MDHEN and CDR2 SYDVKM come from the germline V gene. The CDR3 spells CASSFRGRGTGELFF. The CDR3 region has the DNA TGTGCCAGCAGTTTTCGAGGGAGGGGGACCGGGGAGCTGTTTTTT.

The chain employs TRBV7-2 and TRBJ2-7; D unresolved. Germline V gene lookup returns CDR1 SGHTA and CDR2 FQGNSA. Trimming took off 5 bases at V and 2 bases at J, with 7 bases between the two ends. The CDR3 sequence is 12 residues long. CDR3 in DNA: TGTGCCAGCAGCCAAGACGCCTACGAGCAGTACTTC. The encoded protein is CASSQDAYEQYF.

The chain is built from TRBV27 and TRBJ2-1, with 7 bases that match TRBD1. Germline V gene data show CDR1 as MNHEY and CDR2 as SMNVEV (reference sequence). The J segment lost 3 bases and the V segment lost 8 bases, leaving 7 bases of the junction unmatched. The CDR3 consists of 14 residues. In DNA form, the CDR3 reads TGTGCCAGCGCACCCCGGGACAGCTACAATGAGCAGTTCTTC. Residues: CASAPRDSYNEQFF.

This chain uses TRBV5-1 with TRBJ1-2, with TRBD1 matching 7 bases. Germline values: CDR1 SGHRS, CDR2 YFSETQ. The CDR3 contains 14 residues. After removal of 1 base from V and 5 bases from J, the junction contained 5 bases not matched to a gene. The CDR3 DNA sequence: TGCGCCAGCAGCTTGAGTGGGACAGTTTATGGCTACACCTTC. Its protein is CASSLSGTVYGYTF. The complete variable domain, with remaining parts taken from reference TRBV5-1 and TRBJ1-2, reads KAGVTQTPRYLIKTRGQQVTLSCSPISGHRSVSWYQQTPGQGLQFLFEYFSETQRNKGNFPGRFSGRQFSNSRSEMNVSTLELGDSALYLCASSLSGTVYGYTFGSGTRLTVV.

The gene calls are TRBV11-2 and TRBJ1-1; D possibly corresponds to TRBD1 (5 bases). The CDR3 loop spans 12 amino acids. The V end lost 3 bases, the J end lost 7 bases, and 9 bases lay between the germline ends. Germline-derived CDR1 and CDR2 are SGHAT and FQNNGV. Here the CDR3 DNA reads TGTGCCAGCAGCTTGACAGAATATGAAGCTTTCTTT. Translating gives CASSLTEYEAFF.

V usage is TRBV7-2 and J usage is TRBJ1-3; 9 bases line up with TRBD1. Trimming cost V 4 bases and J 8 bases; bases outside gene matches: 6. The CDR3 runs 14 residues. The V gene's germline CDR1 is SGHTA and CDR2 FQGNSA. Here the CDR3 DNA reads TGTGCCAGCAGCTCAGGGACAGGGCGGGACACCATATATTTT. Its protein product is CASSSGTGRDTIYF.

J is TRBJ2-7 and V is TRBV11-2; maybe TRBD2 (6 bases). The CDR3 contains 16 residues. Germline CDR1 reads SGHAT; CDR2 reads FQNNGV. Deletions cut 4 bases from V and 4 bases from J, with 20 bases between. The CDR3 spells CASSSLGQGLKYEQYF. CDR3 coding DNA: TGTGCCAGCAGCTCCCTGGGGCAGGGACTGAAATACGAGCAGTACTTC.

V gene TRBV10-1 combines with J gene TRBJ2-7, with TRBD2 identical over 9 bases. This CDR3 is built from 16 residues. The V and J ends lost 3 bases and 2 bases, in that order; junction bases with no gene match: 8. CDR1 and CDR2 (germline): WNHNN, SYGVQD (reference sequence). CDR3 sequence (DNA): TGCGCCAGCAGTGAAAGCGGAGCGGGGGGAGCCTACGAGCAGTACTTC. This translates into CASSESGAGGAYEQYF.

CDR3 loop: CASSVSGGLDQPQHF. The CDR3, as DNA: TGTGCCAGCAGCGTATCAGGGGGATTGGATCAGCCCCAGCATTTT. V and J are TRBV9 and TRBJ1-5; 7 nucleotides agree with TRBD1. Unmatched junction bases numbered 6, after V lost 1 base and J lost 5 bases. In germline, CDR1 is SGDLS, CDR2 YYNGEE. The CDR3 runs 15 residues. The whole variable domain, filled in from reference TRBV9 and TRBJ1-5, reads DSGVTQTPKHLITATGQRVTLRCSPRSGDLSVYWYQQSLDQGLQFLIQYYNGEERAKGNILERFSAQQFPDLHSELNLSSLELGDSALYFCASSVSGGLDQPQHFGDGTRLSIL.